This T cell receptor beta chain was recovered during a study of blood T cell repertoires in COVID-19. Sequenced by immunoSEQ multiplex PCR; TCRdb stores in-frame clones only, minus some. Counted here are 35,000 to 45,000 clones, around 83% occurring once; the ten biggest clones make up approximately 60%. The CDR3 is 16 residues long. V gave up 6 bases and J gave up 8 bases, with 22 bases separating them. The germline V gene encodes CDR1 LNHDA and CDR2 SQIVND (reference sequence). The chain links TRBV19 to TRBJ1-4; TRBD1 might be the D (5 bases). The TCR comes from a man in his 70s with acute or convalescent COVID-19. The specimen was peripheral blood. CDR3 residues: CASSAGGGARGEKLFF. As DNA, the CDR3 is TGTGCCAGTAGCGCGGGAGGAGGGGCTAGAGGAGAAAAACTGTTTTTT. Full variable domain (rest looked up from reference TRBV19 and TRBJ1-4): DGGITQSPKYLFRKEGQNVTLSCEQNLNHDAMYWYRQDPGQGLRLIYYSQIVNDFQKGDIAEGYSVSREKKESFPLTVTSAQKNPTAFYLCASSAGGGARGEKLFFGSGTQLSVL.